The 9 T cell receptor beta chains below were found in one sample sequenced in a study of CD8+ T cells in alopecia areata. Isolated RNA was reverse transcribed into cDNA used as the sequencing template. TCRdb keeps only in-frame clones here, not all; method: immunoSEQ multiplex PCR. The data contain 85,000 to 110,000 clones, 85% to 90% of them singletons. Treatment of the sample: oral pan-JAK inhibitor, 5-10 mg twice daily. The sequences come from CD8+ T cells sorted from blood, collected at approximately week 30, from a patient treated with tofacitinib. These TCRs come from a human donor with alopecia areata.

In nucleotides, the CDR3 is TGTGCCAGCAGTTTAGAAGGCGGGAGGGGCTTCAATGAGCAGTTCTTC. Protein product: CASSLEGGRGFNEQFF. The chain combines TRBV27 with TRBJ2-1, with 9 bases identical to TRBD2. Germline loops: CDR1 MNHEY, CDR2 SMNVEV (reference sequence). The CDR3 spans 16 residues. Trimming removed 2 bases from V and 6 bases from J; junction bases left unmatched: 8.

The chain carries TRBV29-1 and TRBJ2-7; D gene uncertain. The germline CDR1 and CDR2 sequences are SQVTM and ANQGSEA. With 4 bases removed from V and 7 bases from J, the gap between germline ends came to 14 bases. There are 12 residues in the CDR3. CDR3 sequence (DNA): TGCAGCGTTGTTTCCCTCGGTGTTGAGCAGTACTTC. This sequence encodes CSVVSLGVEQYF.

The rearrangement joins TRBV5-6 to TRBJ2-1; 10 bases align to TRBD2. V dropped 0 bases and J dropped 4; count of bases not matched to a gene: 13. Per the germline V gene, CDR1 is SGHDT and CDR2 is YYEEEE. CDR3 length: 19 residues. In DNA form, the CDR3 reads TGTGCCAGCAGCTTGGATCGTCTAGCGGGAGTCATGATGTACAATGAGCAGTTCTTC. This gives the protein CASSLDRLAGVMMYNEQFF.

Note on this clone: The sample has other DNA sequences that encode this CDR3 too. The chain couples TRBV6-5 to TRBJ2-7; D is ambiguous. The CDR3 is made up of 11 amino acids. With 0 bases removed from V and 6 bases from J, the gap between germline ends came to 3 bases. The germline V gene encodes CDR1 MNHEY and CDR2 SVGAGI. For the CDR3, the DNA is TGTGCCAGCAGTTACTCTGGCGAGCAGTACTTC. Its translation is CASSYSGEQYF.

The chain recombines TRBV10-2 with TRBJ2-1; TRBD1 agrees at 9 bases. Germline lookup yields CDR1 WSHSY and CDR2 SAAADI. With V trimmed by 8 bases and J by 8 bases, 10 bases remained unmatched. CDR3 length equals 14 residues. The CDR3 nucleotides read TGCGCCAGCGACCCGGGACAGGGTTTCTATGAGCAGTTCTTC. This translates into CASDPGQGFYEQFF.

CDR3 in amino acids: CSVEEVTELYGYTF. The CDR3 DNA is TGCAGCGTTGAAGAGGTAACAGAGCTTTATGGCTACACCTTC. V and J are TRBV29-1 and TRBJ1-2; D remains ambiguous. From germline, CDR1 is SQVTM and CDR2 ANQGSEA. The CDR3 loop spans 14 amino acids. V was cut by 0 bases and J by 5 bases, with 13 bases left in between.

The rearrangement joins TRBV27 to TRBJ2-7; perhaps TRBD2 as D (5 bases). This CDR3 has 14 amino acids. Trimming stripped 5 bases from V and 0 bases from J, with 11 bases between. The germline V gene has CDR1 MNHEY and CDR2 SMNVEV (reference sequence). The CDR3 DNA reads as TGTGCCAGCAGTGCGGCGGGTCTCTCCTACGAGCAGTACTTC. Translation gives CASSAAGLSYEQYF.

The gene calls are TRBV29-1 and TRBJ1-2; no clear D. The germline gives CDR1 SQVTM, CDR2 ANQGSEA. The ends were cut back, 5 bases at V and 2 bases at J, with 15 bases in the middle. The CDR3 consists of 14 residues. This chain's CDR3 is CSVTPNTLNYGYTF. The DNA of the CDR3 is TGCAGCGTTACACCGAACACATTGAACTATGGCTACACCTTC.

This clone was picked up one time. The chain joins TRBV6-6 to TRBJ2-2, with D possibly TRBD2 on 6 matching bases. This CDR3 is 12 amino acids long. CDR1 and CDR2 from the germline V gene are MNHNY and SVGAGI (reference sequence). Trimming took off 11 bases at V and 6 bases at J, with 13 bases between the two ends. The CDR3 here is CASLGGSGELFF. CDR3 bases: TGTGCCTCCCTTGGGGGGTCCGGGGAGCTGTTTTTT.